This T cell receptor beta chain emerged from a study of regulatory T cells in long-lasting Graves disease. About the research overall: Graves' patients (newly diagnosed) had been on antithyroid drugs under 3 months.

Time point specified: newly diagnosed GD, antithyroid drugs for less than 3 months. RNA isolated from PBMCs was used to make the TCR library. Into tubes containing EDTA, about 9.6 milliliters of peripheral blood were drawn. In germline, CDR1 is ENHRY, CDR2 SYGVKD. Trimming took 7 bases from V and 7 from J; bases not matched to a gene: 9. The CDR3 spans 14 residues. Ten or more counts support this clonotype. Through Arm-PCR of CDR3 regions and iRepertoire HTBI primers, TCR beta libraries were built. Via MiXCR, TCRdb re-called the multiplex PCR reads, giving one row per CDR3 protein. The sample has around 500,000 distinct CDR3 sequences; less than 15% are singletons. These sequences were also reported in another study, on T cells in Graves' hyperthyroidism and ophthalmopathy. In that study: Hyperthyroidism of Graves' type that showed no ophthalmopathy progression within 18 months was stable.

The source is a man aged 25-40 years with Graves disease. Sequencing used peripheral blood mononuclear cells (PBMCs), obtained at new diagnosis, from a patient treated with antithyroid drugs. This chain connects TRBV10-3 to TRBJ2-7; 11 nucleotides agree with TRBD1. Here the CDR3 DNA reads TGTGCCATCACCCCCGGACAGGGGGCTCGGGAGCAGTACTTC. Protein: CAITPGQGAREQYF.